This is a list of T cell receptor beta chains from one sample in a study of blood T cell repertoires in COVID-19. Clones were read by immunoSEQ multiplex PCR, and TCRdb kept only the in-frame ones, dropping some. The table includes over 150,000 clones, around 83% detected once. Material: peripheral blood. The receptors were sampled from a woman in her 70s who had recovered from COVID-19. The CDR3 runs from the conserved cysteine through the conserved F or W. D genes are given only for firm matches. Size tells how often a clone was seen (once, few, many) or the class of an expanded clone, and some rows leave it out.

V gene	D gene	clone size	J gene	CDR3 DNA	CDR3 protein
TRBV4-2	NA	NA	TRBJ1-2	TGTGCCAGCAGCCTACAGGCGTTGGGATCCTATGGCTACACCTTC	CASSLQALGSYGYTF
TRBV5-1	NA	NA	TRBJ1-5	TGCGCCAGCAGCTTGGTTGGCGGAGAAGGGCCCCAGCATTTT	CASSLVGGEGPQHF
TRBV4-1	TRBD2	NA	TRBJ2-1	TGCGCCAGCAGCCAACCCGGCGGGAGGAGCGACAATGAGCAGTTCTTC	CASSQPGGRSDNEQFF
TRBV5-6	NA	NA	TRBJ2-7	TGTGCCAGCAGCTTGGTTGGGGGCCCTGGCGAGCAGTACTTC	CASSLVGGPGEQYF
TRBV19	NA	NA	TRBJ2-2	TGTGCCAGTAGTATAGTCGGAGGCGGGGAGCTGTTTTTT	CASSIVGGGELFF
TRBV12-3/TRBV12-4	TRBD1	NA	TRBJ1-2	TGTGCCAGCAGTCCACAGGGGGGGGGCTACACCTTC	CASSPQGGGYTF
TRBV30	TRBD1	NA	TRBJ2-7	TGTGCCTGGAACCCCAGGGGGCGGGTGCAGTACTTC	CAWNPRGRVQYF
TRBV12-5	NA	NA	TRBJ2-4	TGTGCTAGTGCCCTAGGGGGTGGGGACATTCAGTACTTC	CASALGGGDIQYF
TRBV7-9	NA	NA	TRBJ1-1	TGTGCCAGCAGGGCGGGGGCCCCTGGGGCTTTCTTT	CASRAGAPGAFF
TRBV7-2	NA	once	TRBJ2-7	TGTGCCAGCAGCTTAGTGGGCCAGAAGCAGTACTTC	CASSLVGQKQYF
TRBV3-1/TRBV3-2	TRBD1	few	TRBJ1-2	TGTGCCAGCAGCTGGACAGGGCGTAACTATGGCTACACCTTC	CASSWTGRNYGYTF
TRBV29-1	NA	NA	TRBJ1-2	TGCAGCGTTGAAGATGGCTCCCTGGATGGCTACACCTTC	CSVEDGSLDGYTF
TRBV11-2	NA	once	TRBJ1-1	TGTGCCAGCAGCTTAGCTGCCGGTTATGAAGCTTTCTTT	CASSLAAGYEAFF
TRBV18	NA	once	TRBJ1-6	TGTGCCAGCTCACCCAGACAGACAAAGGGTAATTCACCCCTCCACTTT	CASSPRQTKGNSPLHF
TRBV18	TRBD1	NA	TRBJ1-4	TGTGCCAGCTCACTCTCCGGACAGGGTAATGAAAAACTGTTTTTT	CASSLSGQGNEKLFF
TRBV28	NA	NA	TRBJ1-5	TGTGCCAGCAGTCCCTACCGGGGGGCCTATAGCAATCAGCCCCAGCATTTT	CASSPYRGAYSNQPQHF
TRBV7-8	TRBD1	NA	TRBJ2-1	TGTGCCAGCAGCTTAGCAAATCCCGGGACAGGGGATCCGAATGAGCAGTTCTTC	CASSLANPGTGDPNEQFF
TRBV6-1	NA	few	TRBJ2-5	TGTGCCAGCAGTGAAGGGTACTTCGGGGAGACCCAGTACTTC	CASSEGYFGETQYF
TRBV5-1	TRBD1	NA	TRBJ1-1	TGCGCCAGCAGCACCAACAGGGGGCTGGACACTGAAGCTTTCTTT	CASSTNRGLDTEAFF
TRBV7-9	NA	NA	TRBJ1-2	TGTGCCAGCAGCCCAACAGCGACCTTCCGGACTTATGGCTACACCTTC	CASSPTATFRTYGYTF
TRBV7-3	NA	NA	TRBJ1-1	TGTGCCAGCAGCTTGACGGGGAACACTGAAGCTTTCTTT	CASSLTGNTEAFF
TRBV27	NA	NA	TRBJ1-6	TGTGCCAGCAGTTTGGTCGGAGCTAATTCACCCCTCCACTTT	CASSLVGANSPLHF
TRBV7-3	TRBD2	NA	TRBJ2-3	TGTGCCAGGGCGGGGGCAGATACGCAGTATTTT	CARAGADTQYF
TRBV4-1	NA	NA	TRBJ1-2	TGCGCCGCGGCGGGCGGTTATGGCTACACCTTC	CAAAGGYGYTF
TRBV10-1	NA	NA	TRBJ2-5	TGCGCCAGCTCCCGCGGGGGCCTCCCAGGGCAAGAGACCCAGTACTTC	CASSRGGLPGQETQYF
TRBV2	TRBD1	NA	TRBJ1-4	TGTGCCAGCAGGGCCCTCGGACAGGGGCCGGGTGAAAAACTGTTTTTT	CASRALGQGPGEKLFF
TRBV3-1/TRBV3-2	TRBD1	NA	TRBJ2-7	TGTGCCAGCAGCCTTCACCGGGACAGGGGTTTTCAGTACTTC	CASSLHRDRGFQYF
TRBV7-8	TRBD1	NA	TRBJ1-1	TGTGCCAGCAGCCCCCCGACAGGGTGGCACACTGAAGCTTTCTTT	CASSPPTGWHTEAFF
TRBV2	NA	few	TRBJ1-5	TGTGCCAGCAGTACCGAGGTTCAGCCCCAGCATTTT	CASSTEVQPQHF
TRBV6-4	TRBD2	once	TRBJ2-1	TGTGCCAGCAGTCCCAGCGGGGCCAACTACAATGAGCAGTTCTTC	CASSPSGANYNEQFF
TRBV20-1	NA	few	TRBJ1-2	TGCAGTGCTCAACTTAACTATGGCTACACCTTC	CSAQLNYGYTF
TRBV3-1/TRBV3-2	NA	NA	TRBJ1-1	TGTGCCAGCAACACCAACGGGGGGGCTGAAGCTTTCTTT	CASNTNGGAEAFF
TRBV28	NA	NA	TRBJ1-6	TGTGCCAGCAGCCCACCTAGTTCACCCCTCCACTTT	CASSPPSSPLHF
TRBV6-5	NA	NA	TRBJ2-1	TGTGCCAGCAGCCGCCTAGCGAGGGTCTACGATGAGCAGTTCTTC	CASSRLARVYDEQFF
TRBV4-1	NA	many	TRBJ2-7	TGCGCCAGCAGCCCGGTGGGCAGGGGCTACGAGCAGTACTTC	CASSPVGRGYEQYF
TRBV30	NA	NA	TRBJ1-2	TGTGCCTGGAGTCCCGGGCCCGGGGAGAATGGCTACACCTTC	CAWSPGPGENGYTF
TRBV30	NA	NA	TRBJ1-6	TGTGCCTGGAGTCCCCCCCCTAGGCATTCACCCCTCCACTTT	CAWSPPPRHSPLHF
TRBV5-4	NA	NA	TRBJ1-1	TGTGCCAGCAGCCCCGGAGTCACCTTGAACACTGAAGCTTTCTTT	CASSPGVTLNTEAFF
TRBV4-1	NA	NA	TRBJ2-7	TGCGCCAGCAGCCAAGGGGTCGGGAGATCCTACGAGCAGTACTTC	CASSQGVGRSYEQYF
TRBV7-3	NA	NA	TRBJ2-3	TGTGCCAGCAGTCAGGACAGAACTAGCACAGATACGCAGTATTTT	CASSQDRTSTDTQYF
TRBV6-5	NA	NA	TRBJ2-7	TGTGCCAGCACCCCCCGGACAGTTTCATTCTACGAGCAGTACTTC	CASTPRTVSFYEQYF
TRBV11-2	TRBD1	NA	TRBJ2-5	TGTGCCAGCAGCTTAGGAGCGACCGGGACAGGACAAGAGACCCAGTACTTC	CASSLGATGTGQETQYF
TRBV29-1	TRBD1	NA	TRBJ2-7	TGCAGCGTTAAGGGGGACAGGGCCTACGAGCAGTACTTC	CSVKGDRAYEQYF
TRBV4-2	NA	NA	TRBJ1-5	TGTGCCAGCAGCCAAGAATCGGGGGTATATCAGCCCCAGCATTTT	CASSQESGVYQPQHF
TRBV7-6	TRBD1	NA	TRBJ1-3	TGTGCCAGCAGCCCGGTGACAGGGGGGCCAGGTGGAAACACCATATATTTT	CASSPVTGGPGGNTIYF
TRBV5-8	TRBD1	NA	TRBJ2-7	TGTGCCAGCAGCTCGGACAGGGGTATCCTCGAGCAGTACTTC	CASSSDRGILEQYF
TRBV28	NA	NA	TRBJ1-2	TGTGCCAGCAGGTTTGGAGATGGCTACACCTTC	CASRFGDGYTF
TRBV6-5	NA	NA	TRBJ1-2	TGTGCCAGCACCAGGGGAGGGAACAACTATGGCTACACCTTC	CASTRGGNNYGYTF
TRBV7-9	NA	NA	TRBJ1-2	TGTGCCAGCAGCGCATGGGCGGGGGATGGCTACACCTTC	CASSAWAGDGYTF
TRBV3-1/TRBV3-2	NA	NA	TRBJ2-5	TGTGCCAGCAGCGGAAGGGGCCAAGAGACCCAGTACTTC	CASSGRGQETQYF
TRBV28	NA	NA	TRBJ2-7	TGTGCCAGCAGTTTCTGGGCCGGCGACGAGCAGTACTTC	CASSFWAGDEQYF
TRBV18	NA	NA	TRBJ2-1	TGTGCCAGCTCACCGGAGCCGACAGAAACTCACCAGTTCTTC	CASSPEPTETHQFF
TRBV5-4	NA	NA	TRBJ1-1	TGTGCCAGCAGCCCCCGACAGGTACAGAACACTGAAGCTTTCTTT	CASSPRQVQNTEAFF
TRBV6-2/TRBV6-3	TRBD1	NA	TRBJ2-7	TGTGCCAGCAGTTACTCGAGGGACAGCCTTTCCTACGAGCAGTACTTC	CASSYSRDSLSYEQYF
TRBV10-3	NA	NA	TRBJ2-1	TGTGCCATCAGTGGCCACGGAGGGTCTTACAATGAGCAGTTCTTC	CAISGHGGSYNEQFF
TRBV19	NA	NA	TRBJ1-1	TGTGCCAGTAGTATGGGAGGTTGGCGTAACACTGAAGCTTTCTTT	CASSMGGWRNTEAFF
TRBV5-1	TRBD2	NA	TRBJ2-1	TGCGCCAGCCAACCTATAGCGGGATTGAGTCATGAGCAGTTCTTC	CASQPIAGLSHEQFF